What follows is one TCR beta chain and its context. Its antigen remains unidentified. V was shortened by 4 bases and J by 2 bases, with 15 bases between the two germline ends. This CDR3 has 16 residues. Per germline, CDR1 LNHDA and CDR2 SQIVND (reference sequence). Profiling relied on immunoSEQ multiplex PCR, and the TCRdb table lists in-frame clones only, not all of them. This table has approximately 110,000 clones, 88% appearing once. This entry is derived from a study of T cell responses to AZD1222 COVID-19 vaccine. Overall study findings and caveats: White British ancestry dominated among donors, who included more females, and clonal diversity was possibly underestimated. Seropositivity was recorded at baseline in only 5 or 6 AZD1222 recipients.

The sample consisted of peripheral blood, taken on day 0 of AZD1222 vaccination. This chain connects TRBV19 to TRBJ1-5; possibly TRBD1 for D (6 bases). This receptor was identified in an adult in good health. The CDR3 here is CASSTQGTQGNQPQHF. The CDR3 region has the DNA TGTGCCAGTAGTACACAGGGTACGCAAGGCAATCAGCCCCAGCATTTT.